The T cell receptor (beta chain) under discussion was sequenced for a study of blood T cell repertoires in COVID-19. On the study more broadly: Samples of COVID-19 (acute and convalescent) were obtained from the United States, Italy and Spain. T cells, B-cell-depleted T cells, or PBMCs provided the cDNA or gDNA that served as material.

This clone was recorded a few times. Study processing details: Counts of nucleated cells, estimated from reference gene primer amplification, were obtained. Some clones are missing from TCRdb's copy, which holds only in-frame ones; the method was immunoSEQ multiplex PCR. The V and J calls and clone size come from that table; D and trimming were worked out from the DNA. Of 60,000 to 70,000 clones listed, 82% are singletons. J gave up 5 bases and V 7 bases, and 5 bases lay outside the gene matches. Germline CDR1 and CDR2: LNHDA and SQIVND (reference sequence). This CDR3 contains 13 residues. This TCR derives from a human donor in a cohort sampled during active COVID-19. Specimen: peripheral blood. The chain combines TRBV19 with TRBJ1-1; 9 bases are shared with TRBD1. The CDR3 nucleotides read TGTGCCAGTATGCACAGGGGGCTTACTGAAGCTTTCTTT. It specifies CASMHRGLTEAFF.